The clone carrying this T cell receptor (beta chain) has a single count. Its antigen is as yet unknown. Sampled while nominally healthy, donors likely had unrecorded immune exposures. This CDR3 spans 14 amino acids. Unmatched junction bases numbered 3, after V lost 3 bases and J lost 3 bases. Per germline, CDR1 KGHSH and CDR2 LQKENI. The study ran its PCR with 60 Vbeta and 13 Jbeta primers. Authors' processing steps: It was a later analysis that counted roughly 80 million unique TCR beta chains, of which some 12 million were shared. TCRdb's copy holds only in-frame clones and misses some; the assay was immunoSEQ multiplex PCR. The DNA gave D and trimming, while V, J and clone size come from that table. The sample lists 55,000 to 75,000 clones, more than 75% occurring once. This sample is drawn from a study of cytomegalovirus exposure and HLA in healthy donors. Study as a whole: Tens of millions of unique TCRs from HLA-typed donors were held in an early release of data. General observations from the study: Equally common other TCR beta chains were less clonally expanded than HLA-associated ones, a later analysis found.

The clonotype comes from a girl aged 10-17 years in good health and CMV-seropositive. The sample comprised PBMCs. The gene calls are TRBV18 and TRBJ1-2; 8 bases agree with TRBD1. The CDR3 protein is CASSPTGVHYGYTF. CDR3 in DNA: TGTGCCAGCTCACCGACAGGGGTGCACTATGGCTACACCTTC.